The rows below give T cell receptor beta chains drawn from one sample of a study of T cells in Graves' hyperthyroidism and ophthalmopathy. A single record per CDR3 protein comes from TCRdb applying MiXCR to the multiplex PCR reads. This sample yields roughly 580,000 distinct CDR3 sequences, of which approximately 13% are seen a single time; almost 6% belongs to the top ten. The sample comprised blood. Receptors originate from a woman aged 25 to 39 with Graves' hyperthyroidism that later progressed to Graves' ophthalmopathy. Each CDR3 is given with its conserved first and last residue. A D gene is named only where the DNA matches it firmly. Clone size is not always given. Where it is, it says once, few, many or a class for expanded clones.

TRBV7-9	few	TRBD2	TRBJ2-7	CASSLAGSSGYEQYF	TGTGCCAGCAGCTTGGCGGGCTCTAGCGGTTACGAGCAGTACTTC
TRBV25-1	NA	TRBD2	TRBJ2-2	CASSEFRTSGELFF	TGTGCCAGCAGTGAATTTAGGACTAGCGGGGAGCTGTTTTTT
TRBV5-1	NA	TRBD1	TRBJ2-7	CASSRTGTGYYEQYF	TGCGCCAGCAGCAGAACCGGGACAGGCTACTACGAGCAGTACTTC
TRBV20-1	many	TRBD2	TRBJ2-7	CSANTGTTYEQYF	TGCAGTGCCAATACTGGGACTACATACGAGCAGTACTTC
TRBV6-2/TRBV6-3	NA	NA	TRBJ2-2	CASSYSRPADYTGELFF	TGTGCCAGCAGTTACTCGCGCCCGGCCGACTACACCGGGGAGCTGTTTTTT
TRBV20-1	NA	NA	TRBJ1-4	CSARDRWRGQLFF	TGCAGTGCTAGAGATCGTTGGCGGGGGCAACTGTTTTTT
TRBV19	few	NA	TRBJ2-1	CASSIGKVYNEQFF	TGTGCCAGTAGTATCGGTAAGGTTTACAATGAGCAGTTCTTC
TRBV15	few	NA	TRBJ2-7	CATSKGAGGEQYF	TGTGCCACCAGCAAAGGGGCCGGGGGCGAGCAGTACTTC
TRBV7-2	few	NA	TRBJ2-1	CASSLGFTDNEQFF	TGTGCCAGCAGCTTAGGATTCACGGACAATGAGCAGTTCTTC
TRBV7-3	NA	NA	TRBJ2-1	CASSLSRLNEQFF	TGTGCCAGCAGTCTCAGCCGACTCAATGAGCAGTTCTTC
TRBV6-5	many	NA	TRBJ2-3	CASSYSSNHNTDTQYF	TGTGCCAGCAGTTACTCGTCGAACCACAACACAGATACGCAGTATTTT
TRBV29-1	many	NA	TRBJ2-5	CSVEEPTGQETQYF	TGCAGCGTTGAAGAACCGACGGGACAAGAGACCCAGTACTTC
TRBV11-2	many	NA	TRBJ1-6	CASSFEDGGNSPLHF	TGTGCCAGCAGCTTCGAGGACGGAGGGAATTCACCCCTCCACTTT
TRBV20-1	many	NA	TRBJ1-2	CSASSGGDYGYTF	TGCAGTGCTTCCAGCGGGGGAGATTATGGCTACACCTTC
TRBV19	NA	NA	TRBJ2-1	CASSIGQGRHNEQFF	TGTGCCAGTAGTATTGGGCAGGGGAGACACAATGAGCAGTTCTTC
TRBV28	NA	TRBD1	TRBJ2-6	CASRPKRLGGAGANVLTF	TGTGCCAGCAGGCCCAAAAGATTAGGGGGCGCTGGGGCCAACGTCCTGACTTTC
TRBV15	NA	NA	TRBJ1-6	CATSRGQMALHF	TGTGCCACCAGCAGAGGACAAATGGCCCTCCACTTT
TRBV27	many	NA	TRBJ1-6	CASSSKDGTYNSPLHF	TGTGCCAGCAGCTCTAAGGACGGAACCTATAATTCACCCCTCCACTTT
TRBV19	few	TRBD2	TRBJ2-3	CASKASGSTDTQYF	TGTGCCAGTAAGGCTAGCGGGAGCACAGATACGCAGTATTTT
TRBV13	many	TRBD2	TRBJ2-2	CASSLRGLAGSGELFF	TGTGCCAGCAGCTTAAGAGGACTAGCGGGATCCGGGGAGCTGTTTTTT
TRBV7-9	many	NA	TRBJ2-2	CASSPLTGELFF	TGTGCCAGCAGTCCCCTGACCGGGGAGCTGTTTTTT
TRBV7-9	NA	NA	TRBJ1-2	CASYSSVDGYTF	TGTGCCAGCTATTCCTCAGTCGATGGCTACACCTTC
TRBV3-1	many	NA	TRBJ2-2	CASRSTTGGNTGELFF	TGTGCCAGCAGATCAACGACAGGTGGAAACACCGGGGAGCTGTTTTTT
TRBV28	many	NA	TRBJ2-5	CASSLGGGQAVETQYF	TGTGCCAGCAGTTTAGGAGGGGGGCAAGCGGTAGAGACCCAGTACTTC
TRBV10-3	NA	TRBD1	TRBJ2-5	CAISSGTVQETQYF	TGTGCCATCAGTTCGGGGACAGTCCAAGAGACCCAGTACTTC
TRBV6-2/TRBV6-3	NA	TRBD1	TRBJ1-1	CAASVPGQPSTEAFF	TGTGCCGCCTCGGTACCGGGACAGCCATCCACTGAAGCTTTCTTT
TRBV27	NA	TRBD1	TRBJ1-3	CASSLSQGSGNTIYF	TGTGCCAGCAGTTTATCACAGGGGTCCGGAAACACCATATATTTT
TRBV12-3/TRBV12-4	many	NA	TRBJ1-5	CASSLAENQPQHF	TGTGCCAGCAGTTTGGCGGAGAATCAGCCCCAGCATTTT
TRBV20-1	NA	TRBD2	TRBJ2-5	CSAPAISGRGGRETQYF	TGCAGTGCTCCCGCGATAAGCGGGAGAGGTGGGAGGGAGACCCAGTACTTC
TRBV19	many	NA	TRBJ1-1	CASSIGATTGIYTEAFF	TGTGCCAGTAGTATAGGGGCAACCACAGGGATTTACACTGAAGCTTTCTTT
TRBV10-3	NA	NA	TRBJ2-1	CAIRIEGNEQFF	TGTGCCATCAGGATAGAGGGGAATGAGCAGTTCTTC
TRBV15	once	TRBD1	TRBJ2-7	CATSVLGPGTGFHEQYF	TGTGCCACCAGCGTCCTAGGCCCCGGGACAGGGTTCCACGAGCAGTACTTC
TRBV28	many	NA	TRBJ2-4	CASSSQIRTALAKNIQYF	TGTGCCAGCAGTTCCCAAATCCGGACGGCCCTAGCCAAAAACATTCAGTACTTC
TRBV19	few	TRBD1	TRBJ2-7	CASSPPQGAAYEQYF	TGTGCCAGTAGTCCCCCCCAGGGGGCGGCCTACGAGCAGTACTTC
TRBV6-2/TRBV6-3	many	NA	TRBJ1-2	CASSYSKGGFEYGYTF	TGTGCCAGCAGTTACTCGAAGGGGGGATTTGAGTATGGCTACACCTTC
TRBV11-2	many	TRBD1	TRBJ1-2	CASSSQDRGHYGYTF	TGTGCCAGCAGCTCACAAGACAGGGGCCACTATGGCTACACCTTC
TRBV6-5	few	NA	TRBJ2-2	CASSDSGLGTAGELFF	TGTGCCAGCAGTGACTCGGGACTGGGAACGGCCGGGGAGCTGTTTTTT
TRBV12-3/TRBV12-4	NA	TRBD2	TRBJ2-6	CASSPGAGGSSGANVLTF	TGTGCCAGCTCACCAGGGGCGGGAGGGAGCTCTGGGGCCAACGTCCTGACTTTC
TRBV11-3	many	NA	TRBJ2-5	CASSLGGAETQYF	TGTGCCAGCAGCTTAGGGGGGGCAGAGACCCAGTACTTC